A selection of T cell receptor beta chains follows, all from one sample in a study of CD8 T cells in Susac syndrome. TCRdb itself ran the immunoSEQ multiplex PCR reads through MiXCR, one entry per CDR3 protein. The data contain 140,000 to 150,000 distinct CDR3 sequences, approximately 94% of them singletons. Sample: CD4+ T cells from PBMCs. These receptors were collected from a human donor with Susac syndrome. Each CDR3 is given with its conserved first and last residue. Each record gives: CDR3 protein, CDR3 DNA, V gene, D gene, clone size, J gene. D genes are given only for firm matches. The listing skips clone size in some rows; elsewhere it reads once, few, many or a size class.

cdr3_aa: CSAYSGRSRYF; cdr3_nt: TGCAGTGCTTATAGCGGGAGGAGTCGGTATTTT; v_call: TRBV20-1; d_call: TRBD2; clone_size: .; j_call: TRBJ2-3
cdr3_aa: CASKRYNQPQHF; cdr3_nt: TGTGCCAGCAAGCGGTACAATCAGCCCCAGCATTTT; v_call: TRBV6-1; d_call: .; clone_size: .; j_call: TRBJ1-5
cdr3_aa: CASSLALAGGTDTQYF; cdr3_nt: TGCGCCAGCAGCTTGGCCCTAGCGGGGGGCACAGATACGCAGTATTTT; v_call: TRBV5-1; d_call: TRBD2; clone_size: .; j_call: TRBJ2-3
cdr3_aa: CASEKLNTEAFF; cdr3_nt: TGTGCCAGCGAAAAGCTGAACACTGAAGCTTTCTTT; v_call: TRBV12-3/TRBV12-4; d_call: .; clone_size: .; j_call: TRBJ1-1
cdr3_aa: CAINTGGTDTQYF; cdr3_nt: TGTGCCATCAACACCGGTGGTACAGATACGCAGTATTTT; v_call: TRBV10-3; d_call: .; clone_size: .; j_call: TRBJ2-3
cdr3_aa: CSASGTSGYNEQFF; cdr3_nt: TGCAGTGCTTCCGGGACTAGCGGATACAATGAGCAGTTCTTC; v_call: TRBV20-1; d_call: TRBD2; clone_size: .; j_call: TRBJ2-1
cdr3_aa: CASRGGYNEQFF; cdr3_nt: TGTGCCAGCAGGGGTGGGTACAATGAGCAGTTCTTC; v_call: TRBV25-1; d_call: .; clone_size: once; j_call: TRBJ2-1
cdr3_aa: CASSYPGEAFF; cdr3_nt: TGTGCCAGCAGTTACCCGGGTGAAGCTTTCTTT; v_call: TRBV6-6; d_call: .; clone_size: .; j_call: TRBJ1-1
cdr3_aa: CASSRRGPGELFF; cdr3_nt: TGTGCCAGCAGTCGTCGTGGTCCCGGGGAGCTGTTTTTT; v_call: TRBV6-5; d_call: .; clone_size: .; j_call: TRBJ2-2
cdr3_aa: CASSQAGTGREKLFF; cdr3_nt: TGTGCCAGCAGCCAAGCAGGGACAGGGCGTGAAAAACTGTTTTTT; v_call: TRBV4-2; d_call: TRBD1; clone_size: .; j_call: TRBJ1-4
cdr3_aa: CSARQDSNTEAFF; cdr3_nt: TGCAGTGCTAGACAAGACAGTAACACTGAAGCTTTCTTT; v_call: TRBV20-1; d_call: .; clone_size: .; j_call: TRBJ1-1
cdr3_aa: CASSLAGGAWNTEAFF; cdr3_nt: TGCGCCAGCAGCTTGGCCGGGGGGGCTTGGAACACTGAAGCTTTCTTT; v_call: TRBV5-1; d_call: .; clone_size: .; j_call: TRBJ1-1
cdr3_aa: CSGYITSRDTQYF; cdr3_nt: TGCAGTGGCTATATTACTAGCCGGGATACGCAGTATTTT; v_call: TRBV20-1; d_call: .; clone_size: .; j_call: TRBJ2-3
cdr3_aa: CASSPFLTEGKQFF; cdr3_nt: TGTGCCAGCAGCCCCTTCCTGACGGAAGGGAAGCAGTTCTTC; v_call: TRBV3-1; d_call: .; clone_size: .; j_call: TRBJ2-1
cdr3_aa: CASSPRQATGELFF; cdr3_nt: TGTGCCAGCAGTCCACGACAGGCCACCGGGGAGCTGTTTTTT; v_call: TRBV12-3/TRBV12-4; d_call: .; clone_size: .; j_call: TRBJ2-2
cdr3_aa: CSVLKGVGYEQYF; cdr3_nt: TGCAGCGTTCTAAAGGGTGTGGGGTACGAGCAGTACTTC; v_call: TRBV29-1; d_call: .; clone_size: .; j_call: TRBJ2-7
cdr3_aa: CASSPSNRGGYEQYF; cdr3_nt: TGTGCCAGCTCACCATCGAACAGGGGCGGCTACGAGCAGTACTTC; v_call: TRBV18; d_call: TRBD1; clone_size: .; j_call: TRBJ2-7
cdr3_aa: CASSLVRPVNTEAFF; cdr3_nt: TGTGCCAGCAGCTTAGTCAGGCCAGTGAACACTGAAGCTTTCTTT; v_call: TRBV13; d_call: .; clone_size: .; j_call: TRBJ1-1
cdr3_aa: CSAGSGRSNNEQFF; cdr3_nt: TGCAGTGCTGGAAGCGGGAGGTCCAACAATGAGCAGTTCTTC; v_call: TRBV20-1; d_call: TRBD2; clone_size: .; j_call: TRBJ2-1
cdr3_aa: CASSQDGANHPNTEAFF; cdr3_nt: TGTGCCAGCAGCCAAGATGGGGCCAATCACCCGAACACTGAAGCTTTCTTT; v_call: TRBV3-1; d_call: .; clone_size: .; j_call: TRBJ1-1
cdr3_aa: CASSKGDADTQYF; cdr3_nt: TGTGCCAGCAGTAAGGGAGATGCAGATACGCAGTATTTT; v_call: TRBV7-9; d_call: .; clone_size: .; j_call: TRBJ2-3
cdr3_aa: CSARVGAENQPQHF; cdr3_nt: TGCAGTGCTAGAGTGGGAGCCGAGAATCAGCCCCAGCATTTT; v_call: TRBV20-1; d_call: .; clone_size: .; j_call: TRBJ1-5
cdr3_aa: CASSSDRVETEAFF; cdr3_nt: TGTGCCAGCTCATCCGACAGGGTGGAAACTGAAGCTTTCTTT; v_call: TRBV18; d_call: TRBD1; clone_size: .; j_call: TRBJ1-1
cdr3_aa: CASSFFLGAGELFF; cdr3_nt: TGTGCCAGCAGTTTTTTTTTGGGGGCCGGGGAGCTGTTTTTT; v_call: TRBV28; d_call: .; clone_size: once; j_call: TRBJ2-2
cdr3_aa: CASSFSSYGANVLTF; cdr3_nt: TGTGCCAGCAGCTTTAGTAGTTATGGGGCCAACGTCCTGACTTTC; v_call: TRBV5-4; d_call: .; clone_size: .; j_call: TRBJ2-6
cdr3_aa: CASSRQGMEQPQHF; cdr3_nt: TGTGCCAGCAGTCGACAGGGGATGGAACAGCCCCAGCATTTT; v_call: TRBV12-3/TRBV12-4; d_call: TRBD1; clone_size: .; j_call: TRBJ1-5
cdr3_aa: CASSFGTQYF; cdr3_nt: TGTGCCAGCAGCTTCGGTACGCAGTATTTT; v_call: TRBV11-3; d_call: .; clone_size: .; j_call: TRBJ2-3
cdr3_aa: CSASLRTQYF; cdr3_nt: TGCAGTGCTAGTCTCCGGACCCAGTACTTC; v_call: TRBV20-1; d_call: .; clone_size: .; j_call: TRBJ2-5
cdr3_aa: CSADRRDSNTEAFF; cdr3_nt: TGCAGCGCCGATCGACGGGACTCGAACACTGAAGCTTTCTTT; v_call: TRBV29-1; d_call: .; clone_size: .; j_call: TRBJ1-1
cdr3_aa: CAISAGTGHQPQHF; cdr3_nt: TGTGCCATCAGTGCCGGGACTGGCCATCAGCCCCAGCATTTT; v_call: TRBV10-3; d_call: .; clone_size: .; j_call: TRBJ1-5
cdr3_aa: CSVGQGGETQYF; cdr3_nt: TGCAGCGTGGGACAGGGTGGAGAGACCCAGTACTTC; v_call: TRBV29-1; d_call: TRBD1; clone_size: .; j_call: TRBJ2-5
cdr3_aa: CASSEGFTPDTQYF; cdr3_nt: TGTGCCAGCAGTGAGGGGTTCACTCCAGATACGCAGTATTTT; v_call: TRBV6-4; d_call: .; clone_size: .; j_call: TRBJ2-3
cdr3_aa: CATSRDYAAGYTF; cdr3_nt: TGTGCCACCAGCAGAGATTATGCAGCGGGCTACACCTTC; v_call: TRBV15; d_call: .; clone_size: .; j_call: TRBJ1-2